One sample yielded the 22 T cell receptor beta chains listed below, sequenced in a study of blood T cells in healthy people across ages. Through a sample-barcoded 5' primer and a J-beta primer mix, a second PCR was run for about 6 to 12 cycles. A single record per CDR3 protein comes from TCRdb applying MiXCR to the 5' RACE reads. The repertoire includes 980,000 or so distinct CDR3 sequences, around 48% of them detected once, and about an eighth sits in the top ten. Sequencing input: blood. Receptors were obtained from a man under 40 in good health.

The chain couples TRBV24-1 to TRBJ2-2; 7 bases map to TRBD1. The CDR3 contains 17 residues. Per the germline V gene, CDR1 is KGHDR and CDR2 is SFDVKD. The V gene end was trimmed by 2 bases and the J gene end by 5 bases; junction bases not matched to a gene: 10. The CDR3 DNA is TGTGCCACCAGTGATTCTCCCCGGGCAGGGGGAACCGGGGAGCTGTTTTTT. Residues: CATSDSPRAGGTGELFF.

This clonotype was counted at least ten times. The chain links TRBV6-6 to TRBJ2-7; unclear D gene. Deletions cut 4 bases from V and 1 base from J, with 8 bases between. CDR1 is MNHNY, CDR2 SVGAGI, per germline (reference sequence). The length of the CDR3 is 13 residues. The CDR3 nucleotides read TGTGCCAGCAGTTTATTAGAATCCTACGAGCAGTACTTC. It is translated as CASSLLESYEQYF.

This clonotype was observed a few times. This rearrangement joins TRBV20-1 to TRBJ2-1; D could derive from TRBD1 or TRBD2 (5 bases each). CDR3 length: 16 amino acids. Germline lookup yields CDR1 DFQATT and CDR2 SNEGSKA (reference sequence). The V gene lost 4 bases and the J gene lost 5 bases, with 21 bases spanning the gap. This CDR3 reads CSAKRPGPGLHNEQFF. The DNA of the CDR3 is TGCAGTGCTAAAAGGCCGGGACCAGGGCTGCACAATGAGCAGTTCTTC.

The rearrangement joins TRBV2 to TRBJ2-7; no clear D. CDR1 is SNHLY, CDR2 FYNNEI, per germline. The length of the CDR3 is 12 residues. Trimming took 6 bases from V and 6 from J, leaving 12 bases between them. CDR3 in amino acids: CASRVNPFEQYF. The CDR3 DNA reads as TGTGCCAGCAGGGTTAACCCCTTCGAGCAGTACTTC.

The DNA for the CDR3 is TGTGCCATCCGGGTTGGAGGGGCATGGGAGACGCAGTATTTT. Translating gives CAIRVGGAWETQYF. This rearrangement joins TRBV10-3 to TRBJ2-3, with D possibly being TRBD2 (6 bases). This CDR3 has 14 residues. Germline CDR1 and CDR2: ENHRY and SYGVKD. Trimming left V 8 bases short and J 9 bases short, with 21 bases between.

The chain employs TRBV1 and TRBJ1-2; the table's TRBD1 call for D was not verified on the DNA. TRBV1 corresponds to a pseudogene. CDR3 size: 14 residues. The CDR3 region is CTSSQDPGNYGYTF. The DNA of the CDR3 is TGCACCAGCAGCCAAGATCCAGGGAACTATGGCTACACCTTC.

The chain has TRBV28 and TRBJ2-5; perhaps TRBD2 as D (6 bases). The V gene's germline CDR1 is MDHEN and CDR2 SYDVKM. The CDR3 spans 15 residues. The V gene lost 6 bases and the J gene lost 3 bases, with 17 bases spanning the gap. The CDR3 region is CASSPSREAKETQYF. In DNA, the CDR3 is TGTGCCAGCAGCCCTTCCAGGGAGGCCAAAGAGACCCAGTACTTC.

Note on this clonotype: A clone one base away is much larger, so this may be a read error. This sequence joins TRBV27 and TRBJ1-1; a possible D gene is TRBD1 (5 bases). The CDR3 has 11 residues. CDR1 and CDR2 (germline): MNHEY, SMNVEV (reference sequence). The CDR3 here is CTSSLRGEAFF. As DNA, the CDR3 is TGTACCAGCAGTTTGCGGGGCGAAGCTTTCTTT.

The rearrangement joins TRBV7-2 to TRBJ2-5; D perhaps matches TRBD1 (5 bases). TRBJ2-7 explains the end of the DNA better; the J call may be wrong. The V gene's germline CDR1 is SGHTA and CDR2 FQGNSA. The CDR3 runs to 14 residues. This chain's CDR3 is CASSLNPRAYEQYF. The CDR3 coding sequence is TGTGCCAGCAGCTTAAATCCCAGGGCCTACGAGCAGTACTTC.

This clonotype appeared a few times. This chain connects TRBV20-1 to TRBJ2-5; the D gene is possibly TRBD1 (6 bases). Per the germline V gene, CDR1 is DFQATT and CDR2 is SNEGSKA (reference sequence). The ends were cut back, 2 bases at V and 0 bases at J, with 13 bases in the middle. This CDR3 is 15 amino acids long. The CDR3 coding sequence is TGCAGTGCTAGACAAGACCGGGACAACCAAGAGACCCAGTACTTC. The encoded protein is CSARQDRDNQETQYF.

The chain is built from TRBV20-1 and TRBJ2-6; tentatively, D is TRBD2 (6 bases). The CDR3 runs 19 residues. Between the trimmed V and J ends, which lost 0 bases and 0 bases, there was a span of 18 bases. Per the germline V gene, CDR1 is DFQATT and CDR2 is SNEGSKA (reference sequence). The CDR3 region is CSARDSGRGLNSGANVLTF. DNA of the CDR3: TGCAGTGCTAGAGATTCGGGACGGGGGTTAAACTCTGGGGCCAACGTCCTGACTTTC.

The chain couples TRBV7-8 to TRBJ2-4; 8 nucleotides match TRBD1. Germline-derived CDR1 and CDR2 are SGHVS and FQNEAQ. With 2 bases clipped from V and 0 bases from J, the junction kept 9 bases outside the gene matches. The CDR3 has 18 amino acids. The CDR3 is CASSLLRQGTLAKNIQYF. The CDR3, as DNA: TGTGCCAGCAGCTTACTGCGACAGGGGACATTAGCCAAAAACATTCAGTACTTC.

In this sample, this clonotype turned up many times. The gene calls are TRBV6-5 and TRBJ2-3; D is undetermined. Trimming shortened V by 0 bases and J by 0 bases, and 10 bases separated the two germline ends. Germline assignment: CDR1 MNHEY and CDR2 SVGAGI. The CDR3 spans 16 residues. The CDR3 DNA is TGTGCCAGCAGTTACTCGAACCCCCTTAGCACAGATACGCAGTATTTT. It is translated as CASSYSNPLSTDTQYF.

The chain carries TRBV10-3 and TRBJ2-3; D may be TRBD1 (6 bases). Germline CDR1 reads ENHRY; CDR2 reads SYGVKD. The CDR3 is made up of 15 amino acids. Trimming left V 5 bases short and J 0 bases short, with 12 bases between. CDR3 amino acids: CAISPGTTSTDTQYF. The CDR3 DNA follows: TGTGCCATCAGTCCCGGGACAACTAGCACAGATACGCAGTATTTT.

The chain recombines TRBV6-1 with TRBJ2-5; the D is unclear. CDR1 is MNHNS and CDR2 is SASEGT in the germline V gene. The V and J ends lost 4 bases and 11 bases respectively, with 20 bases between them. This CDR3 is built from 14 residues. In DNA, the CDR3 is TGTGCCAGCAGTGCCCCGGACGAAAGGAATGAGCAGTACTTC. Its protein product is CASSAPDERNEQYF.

This clonotype appeared a single time. J is TRBJ2-3 and V is TRBV11-2; TRBD2 matches at 9 bases. Unmatched junction bases numbered 6, after V lost 1 base and J lost 4 bases. The CDR3 is 16 residues long. CDR1 is SGHAT and CDR2 is FQNNGV in the germline V gene. CDR3 protein: CASSLVLAGFADTQYF. The CDR3 nucleotides are TGTGCCAGCAGCTTAGTCCTAGCGGGGTTCGCAGATACGCAGTATTTT.

The V call is TRBV21-1, the J call TRBJ2-1; the table calls TRBD2, which could not be checked here. TRBV21-1 is a known pseudogene. This CDR3 region has 16 residues. In nucleotides, the CDR3 is TGTGCCAGCAGCAAAGGAGCGGGGGGCCCCTACAATGAGCAGTTCTTC. Translating gives CASSKGAGGPYNEQFF.

This clonotype was recorded a few times. This sequence joins TRBV20-1 and TRBJ1-5; D not resolved. Trimming removed 6 bases at V and 0 bases at J, with 15 bases between. Germline V CDR1 and CDR2: DFQATT, SNEGSKA (reference sequence). The CDR3 sequence is 15 residues long. The CDR3 loop reads CSAQEARLSNQPQHF. CDR3 bases: TGCAGTGCCCAGGAGGCCCGACTTAGCAATCAGCCCCAGCATTTT.

The chain couples TRBV11-2 to TRBJ2-3; D call uncertain. Germline assignment: CDR1 SGHAT and CDR2 FQNNGV. V gave up 2 bases and J gave up 6 bases, with 12 bases separating them. The CDR3 spans 14 residues. The CDR3 region is CASSLNRMGDTQYF. CDR3 DNA: TGTGCCAGCAGCTTAAATCGGATGGGGGATACGCAGTATTTT.

This clonotype appeared a single time. The chain combines TRBV7-2 with TRBJ2-7; tentatively, D is TRBD2 (6 bases). The CDR3 covers 16 residues. Germline V gene sequence: CDR1 SGHTA, CDR2 FQGNSA. V lost 5 bases and J lost 2, with 19 bases in between. CDR3 in amino acids: CASSPYAGTPAYEQYF. The CDR3 DNA reads TGTGCCAGCAGCCCATACGCCGGGACTCCTGCCTACGAGCAGTACTTC.

This clonotype was counted between two and nine times. The chain recombines TRBV4-2 with TRBJ2-5; D is possibly TRBD2 (7 bases). Germline-derived CDR1 and CDR2 are LGHNA and YNFKEQ. There are 23 residues in the CDR3. Trimming removed 1 base at V and 3 bases at J, with 36 bases between. For the CDR3, the DNA is TGTGCCAGCAGCCAAGCGCGTCGGTCCGGTTCGGCGGGGGCCCCAATAGCGAAAGAGACCCAGTACTTC. The encoded protein is CASSQARRSGSAGAPIAKETQYF.

This clonotype has a handful of counts. The V and J genes are TRBV12-3 or TRBV12-4 and TRBJ1-1; D is unresolved. This CDR3 has 12 amino acids. The V end was cut by 6 bases, the J end by 10 bases, with 15 bases between. The CDR3 bases are TGTGCCAGCAGCTCAGGACCCTCGACAGCTTTCTTT. Amino acids: CASSSGPSTAFF.